This T cell receptor beta chain was identified in a study of T-cell reconstitution after alpha-beta-depleted transplantation in children. Study-level points and caveats: Approximately two months post-transplant, alpha-beta T cells reportedly originated from several hundred expanded graft clones. A year had passed since transplant, and T-cell counts and diversity by then came mostly from newly produced T cells.

Of note for this clonotype: What it binds is not known.

The TCRbeta library incorporated unique molecular identifiers. Each CDR3 protein gets one entry after TCRdb re-called the PCR reads with MiXCR. The data contain 900,000 or so distinct CDR3 sequences, 16% of them singletons. Germline V gene sequence: CDR1 SQVTM, CDR2 ANQGSEA. Trimming pared 4 bases from V and 4 bases from J, leaving 10 bases between. This CDR3 region has 12 residues. This chain joins TRBV29-1 and TRBJ1-1; D possibly corresponds to TRBD1 (5 bases). The source is a male patient between 10 and 17 years old who had a stem cell transplant for acute lymphoblastic leukemia, so the T cells may come from the graft donor. The sequencing used PBMCs, mostly from graft donor cells, collected 360 days after TCRalphabeta/CD19-depleted stem cell transplant. DNA of the CDR3: TGCAGCGTTGCGTGGGGGGGCACTGAAGCTTTCTTT. Encoded protein: CSVAWGGTEAFF.